The rows below give T cell receptor beta chains drawn from one sample of a study of OX40 agonist ivuxolimab in advanced cancers. Method: immunoSEQ multiplex PCR; TCRdb's copy keeps in-frame clones and lacks some. The data show about 54,000 clones, with roughly nine tenths seen just once and roughly 13% held by the top ten. The sequenced sample was CD4+ or CD8+ T cells sorted from blood, obtained in a trial of the OX40 agonist ivuxolimab. Receptors originate from an adult with an advanced solid tumor such as melanoma, head and neck, liver or kidney cancer. CDR3s include the opening cysteine and the closing phenylalanine or tryptophan. Each record gives: D gene, J gene, clone size, V gene, CDR3 length, CDR3 DNA, CDR3 protein. D genes are given only for firm matches. Clone size is shown for a subset of rows, as once, few, many or a class of expanded clone.

NA,TRBJ2-5,NA,TRBV29-1,13,TGCAGCGTGGCCTGGGGAATCCAAGAGACCCAGTACTTC,CSVAWGIQETQYF
NA,TRBJ2-5,NA,TRBV19,11,TGTGCCAGTAGTTTCCAAGAGACCCAGTACTTC,CASSFQETQYF
NA,TRBJ2-3,NA,TRBV7-3,17,TGTGCCAGCAGCTTACATCCCTCCGGGAGTATGGCAGATACGCAGTATTTT,CASSLHPSGSMADTQYF
TRBD2,TRBJ2-3,NA,TRBV11-3,14,TGTGCCAGCAGCTCTTCAGCGGGAGCGGATACGCAGTATTTT,CASSSSAGADTQYF
TRBD1,TRBJ2-7,NA,TRBV14,14,TGTGCCAGCAGCCAAAGCAGGGGGTACTACGAGCAGTACTTC,CASSQSRGYYEQYF
TRBD1,TRBJ1-2,NA,TRBV19,15,TGTGCCAGTACCTCCTGGACAGGGAGGGACTATGGCTACACCTTC,CASTSWTGRDYGYTF
TRBD1,TRBJ2-1,NA,TRBV29-1,15,TGCAGCGTTGAAAAGGGGGCTTCTTACTACAATGAGCAGTTCTTC,CSVEKGASYYNEQFF
TRBD2,TRBJ2-7,once,TRBV7-2,14,TGTGCCAGCAGCTTAGCAACTGGGACTAGCGAGCAGTACTTC,CASSLATGTSEQYF
NA,TRBJ2-7,NA,TRBV7-8,13,TGTGCCAGCAGTTTGGGGAGTGCCCACGAGCAGTACTTC,CASSLGSAHEQYF
NA,TRBJ2-7,NA,TRBV5-1,12,TGCGCCAGCAGCTCCATGGATTACGAGCAGTACTTC,CASSSMDYEQYF
NA,TRBJ2-5,NA,TRBV28,15,TGTGCCAGCAGTCCGGGGGTGGGACAAGTAGAGACCCAGTACTTC,CASSPGVGQVETQYF
NA,TRBJ2-7,once,TRBV7-3,16,TGTGCCAGCAGCTCCCTAGGGGCGGGGAGCTCCTACGAGCAGTACTTC,CASSSLGAGSSYEQYF
NA,TRBJ2-1,NA,TRBV2,13,TGTGCCAGCAGCACAGGTGGAGACAATGAGCAGTTCTTC,CASSTGGDNEQFF
NA,TRBJ2-2,NA,TRBV5-6,15,TGTGCCAGCAGCTTAACGGGAGCCCCAACCGGGGAGCTGTTTTTT,CASSLTGAPTGELFF
TRBD2,TRBJ2-1,NA,TRBV7-9,17,TGTGCCAGCAGCTTACGACGGCTAGCGGGAGGAGGGAATGAGCAGTTCTTC,CASSLRRLAGGGNEQFF
NA,TRBJ2-7,NA,TRBV11-2,12,TGTGCCAGCAGCTTAGATTCAGGGGAGCAGTACTTC,CASSLDSGEQYF
TRBD1,TRBJ2-5,NA,TRBV2,16,TGTGCCAGCAGGGTAGGGACAGGGGGTGAACAAGAGACCCAGTACTTC,CASRVGTGGEQETQYF
TRBD1,TRBJ1-6,few,TRBV6-5,13,TGTGCCAGCAGCCCCGGGACAGATTCACCCCTCCACTTT,CASSPGTDSPLHF
TRBD1,TRBJ1-2,NA,TRBV4-1,15,TGCGCCAGCACTTCTCACAGGGGGCTCTCCTATGGCTACACCTTC,CASTSHRGLSYGYTF
NA,TRBJ1-5,NA,TRBV5-5,15,TGTGCCAGCAGCTTGCGAGGGATGAGCAATCAGCCCCAGCATTTT,CASSLRGMSNQPQHF
TRBD1,TRBJ1-1,NA,TRBV7-9,14,TGTGCCAGCAGCTTGACAGGGAGTGTCACTGAAGCTTTCTTT,CASSLTGSVTEAFF
NA,TRBJ2-2,NA,TRBV18,13,TGTGCCAGCTCACCACAGGGGTCCGGGGAGCTGTTTTTT,CASSPQGSGELFF
NA,TRBJ2-7,NA,TRBV18,16,TGTGCCAGCTCACGATCGATAGCGGAGCTCTCCTACGAGCAGTACTTC,CASSRSIAELSYEQYF
TRBD2,TRBJ2-3,NA,TRBV4-2,20,TGTGCCAGCAGCCTAAGAGGAGGGGTAGCGGGGGATCCGTTACCGGATACGCAGTATTTT,CASSLRGGVAGDPLPDTQYF
NA,TRBJ1-2,few,TRBV7-9,12,TGTGCCAGCAGCCCTCATAACTATGGCTACACCTTC,CASSPHNYGYTF
TRBD2,TRBJ2-3,NA,TRBV7-2,17,TGTGCCAGCAGCTTTGGGACTAGCGGAGGGGGAACAGATACGCAGTATTTT,CASSFGTSGGGTDTQYF
TRBD2,TRBJ2-2,NA,TRBV11-1,17,TGTGCCAGCAGCTTAGCGGTGACGGGGGGAGACACCGGGGAGCTGTTTTTT,CASSLAVTGGDTGELFF
TRBD2,TRBJ2-3,NA,TRBV18,16,TGTGCCAGCTCACCTTTTAACGGGGGGGCGACAGATACGCAGTATTTT,CASSPFNGGATDTQYF
NA,TRBJ2-1,NA,TRBV7-3,15,TGTGCCAGCAGCTTAGAATTAGGCCTTTACAATGAGCAGTTCTTC,CASSLELGLYNEQFF
NA,TRBJ2-3,once,TRBV7-9,15,TGTGCCAGCAGCTTATATCCCGATGGGTCCGGTACGCAGTATTTT,CASSLYPDGSGTQYF
TRBD1,TRBJ2-7,NA,TRBV6-6,15,TGTGCCAGCAGTCCGTGGACAGGGCTTATCTACGAGCAGTACTTC,CASSPWTGLIYEQYF
TRBD1,TRBJ1-2,NA,TRBV5-6,15,TGTGCCAGCAACTACCCCGGACAGGGCGACTATGGCTACACCTTC,CASNYPGQGDYGYTF
TRBD2,TRBJ2-7,NA,TRBV6-5,15,TGTGCCAGCAGTTATAGCGGGGGGGGACCCTACGAGCAGTACTTC,CASSYSGGGPYEQYF
NA,TRBJ1-2,NA,TRBV7-2,15,TGTGCCAGCAGCTTAGAGGGACAAACCTTCTATGGCTACACCTTC,CASSLEGQTFYGYTF
NA,TRBJ2-7,NA,TRBV28,12,TGTGCCAGCAGTTTTCAGAACTACGAGCAGTACTTC,CASSFQNYEQYF
NA,TRBJ2-2,NA,TRBV6-5,13,TGTGCCAGCAGTTATTATCTGGCCGGGGAGCTGTTTTTT,CASSYYLAGELFF
TRBD1,TRBJ1-1,NA,TRBV5-6,15,TGTGCCAGCAGCTCACCAACAGGGGTGAACACTGAAGCTTTCTTT,CASSSPTGVNTEAFF
NA,TRBJ1-1,NA,TRBV11-3,13,TGTGCCAGCAGCTTAGACCACAACACTGAAGCTTTCTTT,CASSLDHNTEAFF
TRBD1,TRBJ2-7,NA,TRBV5-4,15,TGTGCCAGCAGCCTCGACATTGGGACAGCATACGAGCAGTACTTC,CASSLDIGTAYEQYF
NA,TRBJ1-5,NA,TRBV23-1,14,TGCGCCAGCAGTCATAGGGCAAGGGATCAGCCCCAGCATTTT,CASSHRARDQPQHF
NA,TRBJ1-5,NA,TRBV11-2,15,TGTGCCAGCAGCTTAGGTACAGTTAGCAATCAGCCCCAGCATTTT,CASSLGTVSNQPQHF
TRBD1,TRBJ2-7,NA,TRBV6-5,15,TGTGCCAGCAGTTCTCTCCGACAGGGACACTACGAGCAGTACTTC,CASSSLRQGHYEQYF
NA,TRBJ2-7,NA,TRBV18,14,TGTGCCAGCTCTCGGAGGGGCGAGACCTACGAGCAGTACTTC,CASSRRGETYEQYF
NA,TRBJ1-1,NA,TRBV6-4,13,TGTGCCAGCAGTGTCAGATTGGACACTGAAGCTTTCTTT,CASSVRLDTEAFF